The present T cell receptor (beta chain) was sequenced within a study of CD8 T cells in ankylosing spondylitis. V lost 3 bases to trimming and J lost 5 bases, with 17 bases between them. The CDR3 totals 14 residues. Germline V gives CDR1 DFQATT, CDR2 SNEGSKA (reference sequence). 5'-RACE, quantitative and with molecular barcodes, yielded the TCR beta libraries. MiXCR was run by TCRdb on the 5' RACE reads, yielding one entry per CDR3 protein. The table includes hundreds of thousands of distinct CDR3 sequences, about 10% detected once. Study findings and constraints: Blood from ankylosing spondylitis patients appeared to carry a characteristic roughly eight-variant TCR beta motif. Peripheral blood held disease-linked clones only at relatively low frequency, and these were CD8+. Prior work had noted some motif variants in reactive arthritis blood and synovial fluid. Reports say disease-linked clones showed up significantly more in matched ankylosing spondylitis synovial fluid.

Points on this clonotype: Its antigen is not known.

V is TRBV20-1 and J is TRBJ2-7; maybe TRBD2 (6 bases). Sequencing was performed on blood, either unsorted or a sorted T cell fraction (not recorded which). This TCR derives from a male donor with ankylosing spondylitis. CDR3 bases: TGCAGTGCTAGGGGGGGACGGGGAATCAACGAGCAGTACTTC. As protein: CSARGGRGINEQYF.